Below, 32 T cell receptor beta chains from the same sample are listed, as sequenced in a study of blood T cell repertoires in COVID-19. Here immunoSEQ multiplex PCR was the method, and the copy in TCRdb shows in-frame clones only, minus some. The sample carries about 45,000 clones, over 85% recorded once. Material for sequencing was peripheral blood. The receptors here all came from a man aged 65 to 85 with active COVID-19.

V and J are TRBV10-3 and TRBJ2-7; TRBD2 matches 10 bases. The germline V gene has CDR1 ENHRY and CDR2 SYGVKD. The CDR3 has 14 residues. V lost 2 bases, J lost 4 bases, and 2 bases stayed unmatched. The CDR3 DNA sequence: TGTGCCATCAGTGAGAGCGGGAGGGCGTACGAGCAGTACTTC. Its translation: CAISESGRAYEQYF.

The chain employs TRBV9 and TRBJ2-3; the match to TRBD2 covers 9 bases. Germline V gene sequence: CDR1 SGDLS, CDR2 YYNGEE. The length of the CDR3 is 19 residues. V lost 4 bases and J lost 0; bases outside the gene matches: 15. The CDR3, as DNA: TGTGCCAGCAGCCCCGGGGGGAGCGGGGGGCGCCCAAGCACAGATACGCAGTATTTT. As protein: CASSPGGSGGRPSTDTQYF.

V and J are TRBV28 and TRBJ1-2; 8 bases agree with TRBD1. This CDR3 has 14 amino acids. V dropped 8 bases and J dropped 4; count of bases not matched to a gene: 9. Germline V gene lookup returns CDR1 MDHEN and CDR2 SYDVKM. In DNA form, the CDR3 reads TGTGCCAGCGCCAGGGGGACAGGTCTCTATGGCTACACCTTC. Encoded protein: CASARGTGLYGYTF.

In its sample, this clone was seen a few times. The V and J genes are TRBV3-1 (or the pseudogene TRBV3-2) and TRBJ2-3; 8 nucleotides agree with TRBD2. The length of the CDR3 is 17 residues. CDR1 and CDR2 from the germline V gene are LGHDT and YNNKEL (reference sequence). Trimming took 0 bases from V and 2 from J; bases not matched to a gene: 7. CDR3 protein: CASSQDPGGGVTDTQYF. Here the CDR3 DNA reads TGTGCCAGCAGCCAAGATCCCGGGGGGGGCGTCACAGATACGCAGTATTTT.

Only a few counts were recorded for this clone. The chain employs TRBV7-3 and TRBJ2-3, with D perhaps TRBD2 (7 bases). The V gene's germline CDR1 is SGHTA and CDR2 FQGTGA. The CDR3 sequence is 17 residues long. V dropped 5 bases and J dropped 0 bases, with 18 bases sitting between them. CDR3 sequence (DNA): TGTGCCAGCAGCCCTAACGGCGGGGGCTGGAGCACAGATACGCAGTATTTT. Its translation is CASSPNGGGWSTDTQYF.

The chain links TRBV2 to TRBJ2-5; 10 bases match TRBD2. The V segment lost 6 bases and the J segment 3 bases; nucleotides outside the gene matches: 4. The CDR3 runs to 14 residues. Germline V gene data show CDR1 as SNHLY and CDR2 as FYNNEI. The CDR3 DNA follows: TGTGCCAGCAGGGAACTAGCGGGGAAAGAGACCCAGTACTTC. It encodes CASRELAGKETQYF.

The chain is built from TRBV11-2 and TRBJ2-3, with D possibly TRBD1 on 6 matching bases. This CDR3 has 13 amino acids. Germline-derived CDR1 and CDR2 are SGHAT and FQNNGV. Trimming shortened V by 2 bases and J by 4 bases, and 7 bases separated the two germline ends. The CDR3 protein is CASSLQGPDTQYF. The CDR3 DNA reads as TGTGCCAGCAGCTTACAGGGGCCAGATACGCAGTATTTT.

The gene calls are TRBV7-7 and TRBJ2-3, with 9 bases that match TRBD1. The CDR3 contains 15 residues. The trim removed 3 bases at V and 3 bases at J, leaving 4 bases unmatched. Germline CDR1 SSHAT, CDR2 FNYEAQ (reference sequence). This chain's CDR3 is CASSLGTGWTDTQYF. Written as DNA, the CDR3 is TGTGCCAGCAGCTTGGGGACAGGGTGGACAGATACGCAGTATTTT. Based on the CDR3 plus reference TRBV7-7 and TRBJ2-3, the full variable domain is GAGVSQSPRYKVTKRGQDVTLRCDPISSHATLYWYQQALGQGPEFLTYFNYEAQPDKSGLPSDRFSAERPEGSISTLTIQRTEQRDSAMYRCASSLGTGWTDTQYFGPGTRLTVL.

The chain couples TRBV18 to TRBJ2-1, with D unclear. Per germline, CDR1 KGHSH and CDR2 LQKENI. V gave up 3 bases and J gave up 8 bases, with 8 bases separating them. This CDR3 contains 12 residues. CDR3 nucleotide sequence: TGTGCCAGCTCACCTTACACAGATGAGCAGTTCTTC. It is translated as CASSPYTDEQFF.

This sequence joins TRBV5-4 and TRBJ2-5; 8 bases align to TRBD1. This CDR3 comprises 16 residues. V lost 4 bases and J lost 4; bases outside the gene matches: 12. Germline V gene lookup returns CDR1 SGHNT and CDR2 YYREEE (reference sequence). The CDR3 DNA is TGTGCCAGCAGCAAAGCGGACAGGGTCCCTCTAGAGACCCAGTACTTC. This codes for CASSKADRVPLETQYF.

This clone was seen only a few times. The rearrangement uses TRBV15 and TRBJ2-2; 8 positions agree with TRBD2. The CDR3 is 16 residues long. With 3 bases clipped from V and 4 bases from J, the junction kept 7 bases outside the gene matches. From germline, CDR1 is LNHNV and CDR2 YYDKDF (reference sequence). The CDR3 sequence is CATSRGFAGGTGELFF. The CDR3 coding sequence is TGTGCCACCAGCAGGGGTTTTGCGGGAGGCACCGGGGAGCTGTTTTTT.

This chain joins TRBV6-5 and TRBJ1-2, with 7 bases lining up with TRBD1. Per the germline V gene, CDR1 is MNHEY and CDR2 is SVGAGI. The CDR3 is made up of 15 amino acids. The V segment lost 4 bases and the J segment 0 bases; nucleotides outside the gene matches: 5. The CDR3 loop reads CASSLTGSANYGYTF. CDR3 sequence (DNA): TGTGCCAGCAGTTTGACAGGGTCGGCTAACTATGGCTACACCTTC.

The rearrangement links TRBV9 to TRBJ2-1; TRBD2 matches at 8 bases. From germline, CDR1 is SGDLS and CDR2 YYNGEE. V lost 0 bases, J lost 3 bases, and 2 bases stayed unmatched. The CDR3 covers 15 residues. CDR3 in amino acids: CASSVVAGLYNEQFF. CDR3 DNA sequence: TGTGCCAGCAGCGTAGTAGCGGGGCTCTACAATGAGCAGTTCTTC.

The DNA for the CDR3 is TGTGCCAGCAGCTCCCAGCCTGTTCCAGTATCGGGCAATGAGCAGTTCTTC. Translated, it gives CASSSQPVPVSGNEQFF. The V call is TRBV7-8, the J call TRBJ2-1; D gene uncertain. The CDR3 is made up of 17 amino acids. The germline gives CDR1 SGHVS, CDR2 FQNEAQ. V was trimmed by 4 bases and J by 6 bases, leaving 22 bases between them.

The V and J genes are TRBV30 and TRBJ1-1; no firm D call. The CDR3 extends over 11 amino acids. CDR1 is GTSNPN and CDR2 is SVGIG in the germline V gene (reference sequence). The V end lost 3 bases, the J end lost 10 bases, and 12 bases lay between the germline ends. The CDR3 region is CAWRPSNGAFF. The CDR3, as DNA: TGTGCCTGGAGGCCCTCAAACGGAGCTTTCTTT.

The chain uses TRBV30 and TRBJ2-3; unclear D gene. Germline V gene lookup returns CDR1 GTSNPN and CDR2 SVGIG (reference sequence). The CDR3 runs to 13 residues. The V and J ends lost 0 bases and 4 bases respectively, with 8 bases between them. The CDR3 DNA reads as TGTGCCTGGAGTGTTCGACGGGCAGATACGCAGTATTTT. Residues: CAWSVRRADTQYF.

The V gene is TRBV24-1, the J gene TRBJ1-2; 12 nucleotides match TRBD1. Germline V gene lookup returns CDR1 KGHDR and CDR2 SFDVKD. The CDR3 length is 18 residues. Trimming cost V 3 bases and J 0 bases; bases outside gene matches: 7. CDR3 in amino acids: CATSDPGQGAASNYGYTF. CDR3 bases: TGTGCCACCAGTGATCCGGGACAGGGGGCGGCTTCTAACTATGGCTACACCTTC.

The CDR3 loop is CASSPRAGNTEAFF. CDR3 sequence (DNA): TGTGCCAGCAGCCCCCGGGCGGGGAACACTGAAGCTTTCTTT. This chain connects TRBV5-6 to TRBJ1-1, with unresolved D. The CDR3 runs 14 residues. V was clipped by 4 bases and J by 1 base, with 11 bases between them. Per germline, CDR1 SGHDT and CDR2 YYEEEE.

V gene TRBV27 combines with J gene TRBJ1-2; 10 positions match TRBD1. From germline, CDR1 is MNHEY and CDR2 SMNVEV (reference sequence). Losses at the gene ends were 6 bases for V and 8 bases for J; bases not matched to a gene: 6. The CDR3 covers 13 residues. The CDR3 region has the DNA TGTGCCAGCAGCTTAAGGGACAGGGGAGGCTACACCTTC. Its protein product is CASSLRDRGGYTF.

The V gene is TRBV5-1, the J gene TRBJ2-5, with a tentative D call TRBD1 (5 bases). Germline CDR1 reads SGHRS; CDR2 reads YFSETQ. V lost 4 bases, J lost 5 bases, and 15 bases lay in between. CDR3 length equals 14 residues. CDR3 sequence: CASSPDSRLETQYF. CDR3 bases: TGCGCCAGCAGCCCTGACAGCAGGTTGGAGACCCAGTACTTC.

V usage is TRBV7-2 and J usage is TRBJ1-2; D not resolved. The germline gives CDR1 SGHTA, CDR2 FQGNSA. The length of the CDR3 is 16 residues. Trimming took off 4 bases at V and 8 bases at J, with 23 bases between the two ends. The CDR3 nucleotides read TGTGCCAGCAGCTCCTTAAGCCTAACGGGGTCGGACGGCTACACCTTC. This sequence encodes CASSSLSLTGSDGYTF.

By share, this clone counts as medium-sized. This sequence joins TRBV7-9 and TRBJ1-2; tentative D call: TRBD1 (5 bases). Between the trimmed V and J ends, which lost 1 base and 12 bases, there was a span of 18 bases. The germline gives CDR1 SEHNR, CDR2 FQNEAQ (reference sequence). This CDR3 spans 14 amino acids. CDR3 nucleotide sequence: TGTGCCAGCAGCTTAGTTGAAAGGGGCTTAGCGGACACCTTC. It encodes CASSLVERGLADTF. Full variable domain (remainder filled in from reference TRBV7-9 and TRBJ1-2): DTGVSQNPRHKITKRGQNVTFRCDPISEHNRLYWYRQTLGQGPEFLTYFQNEAQLEKSRLLSDRFSAERPKGSFSTLEIQRTEQGDSAMYLCASSLVERGLADTFGSGTRLTVV.

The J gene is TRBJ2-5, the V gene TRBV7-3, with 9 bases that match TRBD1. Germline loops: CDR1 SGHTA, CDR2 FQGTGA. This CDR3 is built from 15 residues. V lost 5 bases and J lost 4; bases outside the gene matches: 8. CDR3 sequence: CASSTGTGLGETQYF. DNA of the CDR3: TGTGCCAGCAGCACCGGGACAGGGCTTGGAGAGACCCAGTACTTC.

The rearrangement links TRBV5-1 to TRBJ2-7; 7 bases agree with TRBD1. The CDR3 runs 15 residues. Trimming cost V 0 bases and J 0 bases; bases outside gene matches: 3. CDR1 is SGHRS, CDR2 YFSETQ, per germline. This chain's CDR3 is CASSLEGASSYEQYF. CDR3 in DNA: TGCGCCAGCAGCTTGGAGGGGGCAAGCTCCTACGAGCAGTACTTC.

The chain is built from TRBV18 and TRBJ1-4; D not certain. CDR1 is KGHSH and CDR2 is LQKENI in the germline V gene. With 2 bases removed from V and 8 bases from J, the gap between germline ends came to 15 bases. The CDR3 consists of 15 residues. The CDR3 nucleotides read TGTGCCAGCTCACCAGGAGAGGGCACTCGGGAAAAACTGTTTTTT. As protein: CASSPGEGTREKLFF.

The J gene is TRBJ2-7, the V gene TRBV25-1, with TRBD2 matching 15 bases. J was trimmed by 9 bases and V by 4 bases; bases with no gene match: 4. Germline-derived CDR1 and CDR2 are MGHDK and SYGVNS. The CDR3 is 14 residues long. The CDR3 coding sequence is TGTGCCAGCAGTGCCCGGACTAGCGGGGGGGGGCAGTACTTC. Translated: CASSARTSGGGQYF.

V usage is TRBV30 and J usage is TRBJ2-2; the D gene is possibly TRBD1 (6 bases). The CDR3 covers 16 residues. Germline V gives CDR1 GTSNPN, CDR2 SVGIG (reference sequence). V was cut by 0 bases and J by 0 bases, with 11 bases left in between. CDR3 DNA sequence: TGTGCCTGGAGTGTACGGGGACATACGAACACCGGGGAGCTGTTTTTT. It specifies CAWSVRGHTNTGELFF.

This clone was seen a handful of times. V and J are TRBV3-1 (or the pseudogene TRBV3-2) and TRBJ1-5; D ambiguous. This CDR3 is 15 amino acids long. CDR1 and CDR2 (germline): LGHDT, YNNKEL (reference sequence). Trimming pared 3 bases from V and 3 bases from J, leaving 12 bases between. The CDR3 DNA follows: TGTGCCAGCAGCCACTCGCGCATCCCCAATCAGCCCCAGCATTTT. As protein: CASSHSRIPNQPQHF.

The CDR3 bases are TGTGCCAGCAGTTTAACAGGGCTTGGTTCACCCCTCCACTTT. Translation: CASSLTGLGSPLHF. The gene calls are TRBV28 and TRBJ1-6; weak D call: TRBD1 (6 bases). Trimming cost V 2 bases and J 9 bases, with 11 bases left between them. There are 14 residues in the CDR3. CDR1 and CDR2 from the germline V gene are MDHEN and SYDVKM.

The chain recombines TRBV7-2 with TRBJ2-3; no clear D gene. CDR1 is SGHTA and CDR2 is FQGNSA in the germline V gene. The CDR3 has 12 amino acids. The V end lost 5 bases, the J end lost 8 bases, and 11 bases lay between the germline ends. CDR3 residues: CASSPYYVTQYF. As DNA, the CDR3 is TGTGCCAGCAGCCCTTACTATGTTACGCAGTATTTT.

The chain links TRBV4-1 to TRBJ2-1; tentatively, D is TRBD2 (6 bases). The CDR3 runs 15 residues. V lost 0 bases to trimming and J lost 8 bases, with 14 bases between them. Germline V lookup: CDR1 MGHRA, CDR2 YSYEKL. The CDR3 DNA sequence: TGCGCCAGCAGCCAAGAGCTGACTAGAATGGATGAGCAGTTCTTC. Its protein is CASSQELTRMDEQFF.

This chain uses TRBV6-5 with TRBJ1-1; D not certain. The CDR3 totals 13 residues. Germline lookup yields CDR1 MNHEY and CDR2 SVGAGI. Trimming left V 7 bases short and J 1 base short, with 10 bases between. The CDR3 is CASTFGRNTEAFF. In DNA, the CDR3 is TGTGCCAGCACCTTTGGGAGGAACACTGAAGCTTTCTTT.